The rows below give T cell receptor beta chains drawn from one sample of a study of T-cell reconstitution after alpha-beta-depleted transplantation in children. TCRdb reprocessed the PCR reads via MiXCR and lists one record per CDR3 protein. The repertoire holds 440,000 or so distinct CDR3 sequences, 11% seen once, with approximately 5% in the top ten. The sequenced sample was PBMCs from the stem cell graft donor, obtained from the stem cell graft. The receptors come from a human donor who donated a stem cell graft to a child with acute myeloid leukemia. Each CDR3 is given with its conserved first and last residue. Clone size is not always given. Where it is, it says once, few, many or a class for expanded clones.

clone_size,cdr3_length,v_call,cdr3_aa
-,13,TRBV7-2,CASSLVGTPPSNF
-,12,TRBV29-1,CSVRMAYNEQFF
few,17,TRBV20-1,CSARPPKDRTDTDTQYF
few,14,TRBV11-3,CASSEGRHQETQYF
-,18,TRBV27,CASSFLAGDISSYNEQFF
few,16,TRBV6-5,CASSYLTAQPGQPQHF
few,14,TRBV7-9,CASSLAPFSAASYF
-,16,TRBV23-1,CASSQSGDRAPYEQYF
many,15,TRBV27,CASSLSGSPTGELFF
many,16,TRBV4-1,CASSPRDRGATDTQYF
-,14,TRBV20-1,CSASLGGPYNEQFF
many,11,TRBV20-1,CSATQGHEQYF
-,12,TRBV12-3/TRBV12-4,CASSFGSGTQYF
few,15,TRBV29-1,CSVENRQDISYGYTF
few,11,TRBV4-1,CASSQSGTQYF
-,15,TRBV5-1,CASSLQTGGYSPLHF